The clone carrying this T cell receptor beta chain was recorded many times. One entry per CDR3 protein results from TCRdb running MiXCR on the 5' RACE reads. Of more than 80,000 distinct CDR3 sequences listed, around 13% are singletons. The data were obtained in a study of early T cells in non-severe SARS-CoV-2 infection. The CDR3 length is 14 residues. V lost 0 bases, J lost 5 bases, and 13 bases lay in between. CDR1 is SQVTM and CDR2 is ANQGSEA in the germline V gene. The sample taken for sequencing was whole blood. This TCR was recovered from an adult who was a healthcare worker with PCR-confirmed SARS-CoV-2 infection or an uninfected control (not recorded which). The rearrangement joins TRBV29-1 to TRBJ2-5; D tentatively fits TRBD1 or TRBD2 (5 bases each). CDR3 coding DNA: TGCAGCGTTGAAGAACCGGGGCACCGGGAGACCCAGTACTTC. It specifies CSVEEPGHRETQYF.